These 17 T cell receptor beta chains were sequenced from one sample in a study of CXCR3-negative and CXCR3-positive naive CD8 T cells. General observations from the study: Naive cells positive for CXCR3 carried more hydrophobic TRB CDR3s than CXCR3-negative ones.

No cognate antigen is known for these TCRs. The authors made the TRB cDNA libraries by 5' RACE using UMI labels. TCRdb re-analyzed the 5' RACE reads; it lists each CDR3 protein once, without DNA. Its clone listing holds about 110,000 distinct CDR3 sequences. Source material: naive CXCR3+ CD8+ T cells from blood. This sample's subset: CD45RO-CCR7+CD27+CD95- naive CD8+ T cells expressing CXCR3 (TNR3+). These receptors all come from a human donor in good health. Some clones in this sample may be carry-over from other donors' samples.

J is TRBJ2-1 and V is TRBV7-3; TCRdb indicates TRBD1, and absent DNA this call remains unverified. Per germline, CDR1 SGHTA and CDR2 FQGTGA. The CDR3 extends over 14 amino acids. CDR3 amino acids: CASSLSGQYNEQFF.

The gene calls are TRBV6-1 and TRBJ2-7; TCRdb calls TRBD1, which cannot be checked without DNA. Germline lookup yields CDR1 MNHNS and CDR2 SASEGT. The CDR3 consists of 12 residues. This chain's CDR3 is CATPDRVYEQYF.

V usage is TRBV29-1 and J usage is TRBJ1-1; the D call from TCRdb, TRBD1, cannot be confirmed without DNA. Germline loops: CDR1 SQVTM, CDR2 ANQGSEA. The CDR3 totals 13 residues. The CDR3 protein is CSVEFQGSYEAFF.

The chain employs TRBV20-1 and TRBJ1-1; the TCRdb D gene call, TRBD1, has no DNA to confirm it. Germline CDR1 is DFQATT and CDR2 is SNEGSKA (reference sequence). The CDR3 contains 15 residues. CDR3 sequence reads: CSARDSSDRDSEAFF.

The chain carries TRBV12-5 and TRBJ2-1. The CDR3 totals 12 residues. The germline CDR1 and CDR2 sequences are LGHNT and FRNRAP. CDR3 loop: CASGLGSNEQFF.

The chain couples TRBV28 to TRBJ2-7; TCRdb designates TRBD1, a call that cannot be tested without DNA. The CDR3 covers 17 residues. Per the germline V gene, CDR1 is MDHEN and CDR2 is SYDVKM. The CDR3 region is CASSHPLGGGNPYEQYF.

CDR3 sequence: CASSYGQGETEAFF. V usage is TRBV7-9 and J usage is TRBJ1-1; TCRdb's assignment of TRBD1 cannot be checked, as there is no DNA. Looked up from germline, CDR1 is SEHNR and CDR2 is FQNEAQ (reference sequence). The CDR3 runs 14 residues.

The chain joins TRBV7-9 to TRBJ2-7. The CDR3 consists of 13 residues. Germline lookup yields CDR1 SEHNR and CDR2 FQNEAQ (reference sequence). CDR3 sequence: CASSLDSTYEQYF.

The chain recombines TRBV2 with TRBJ2-1; lacking DNA, the TRBD2 call made by TCRdb goes unchecked. Germline values: CDR1 SNHLY, CDR2 FYNNEI. This CDR3 has 14 amino acids. The CDR3 sequence: CASSGGLGWNEQFF.

The rearrangement joins TRBV11-2 to TRBJ2-1; with no DNA, the TCRdb D assignment of TRBD1 cannot be verified. Germline values: CDR1 SGHAT, CDR2 FQNNGV. This CDR3 is 16 amino acids long. CDR3 residues: CASSLLGQGGLDEQFF.

J is TRBJ2-7 and V is TRBV20-1; the TCRdb call, TRBD2, lacks DNA for checking. The CDR3 has 14 amino acids. Germline assignment: CDR1 DFQATT and CDR2 SNEGSKA (reference sequence). The CDR3 region is CSARVAGGPYEQYF.

The CDR3 loop reads CASSVKAGTTYTGELFF. This sequence joins TRBV6-1 and TRBJ2-2; the TCRdb call, TRBD2, lacks DNA for checking. The CDR3 extends over 17 amino acids. Germline V gives CDR1 MNHNS, CDR2 SASEGT.

V gene TRBV6-2 or TRBV6-3 combines with J gene TRBJ2-4; TCRdb's D call of TRBD1 is untestable without DNA. Germline values: CDR1 MNHEY, CDR2 SVGEGT. The CDR3 spans 16 residues. CDR3 protein: CASSHYNLGTKNIQYF.

The V call is TRBV29-1, the J call TRBJ2-2; TCRdb's D call, TRBD2, is unchecked because there is no DNA. The CDR3 length is 15 residues. Germline-derived CDR1 and CDR2 are SQVTM and ANQGSEA. CDR3 in amino acids: CSVETSGVNTGELFF.

The chain employs TRBV20-1 and TRBJ2-7. Germline V CDR1 and CDR2: DFQATT, SNEGSKA (reference sequence). The CDR3 covers 13 residues. The CDR3 sequence is CSARTPSSYEQYF.

The chain couples TRBV29-1 to TRBJ2-3; TCRdb's D call of TRBD2 is untestable without DNA. In germline, CDR1 is SQVTM, CDR2 ANQGSEA. The CDR3 is made up of 17 amino acids. The CDR3 sequence: CSVEVMASGRDTDTQYF.

CDR3 protein: CASRPSTGSDYELYF. The chain carries TRBV14 and TRBJ2-7; absent DNA, TCRdb's TRBD1 call cannot be checked. The CDR3 has 15 residues. Looked up from germline, CDR1 is SGHDN and CDR2 is FVKESK.